One sample yielded the 22 T cell receptor beta chains listed below, sequenced in a study of blood T cells in healthy people across ages (dated by TCRdb to between 2014 and 2016). Libraries were built with 5' RACE. The sequencing machine was an Illumina HiSeq 2500. A second roughly 6 to 11 cycle PCR used a sample-barcoded 5' primer and a J-beta primer mix. TCRdb ran its own pipeline on the public reads, namely fastp trimming at Q25 and MiXCR clone calling, and kept in-frame beta chains. For every CDR3 protein sequence, its rows merge into one entry that carries the most common genes and DNA. The sample profile shows about 1,000,000 distinct CDR3 sequences; under 55% of them were found once. The top ten clonotypes cover under 20% of the sample. The sequencing input was blood. The receptors originated from a woman aged 55 to 70 in good health.

In its sample, this clonotype was seen a few times. The V gene is TRBV5-1, the J gene TRBJ2-3, with 15 bases fitting TRBD2. Germline V gene lookup returns CDR1 SGHRS and CDR2 YFSETQ. J was trimmed by 0 bases and V by 3 bases; bases with no gene match: 8. The CDR3 consists of 19 residues. CDR3 sequence (DNA): TGCGCCAGCAGCTCGGGACTAGCGGGAGGAGGCGGGAGCACAGATACGCAGTATTTT. Its translation: CASSSGLAGGGGSTDTQYF.

This clonotype was observed at least ten times. A clone one base away is much larger, so this may be a read error. This chain connects TRBV29-1 to TRBJ2-7, with TRBD1 as a possible D gene (6 bases). The germline V gene encodes CDR1 SQVTM and CDR2 ANQGSEA. The CDR3 consists of 11 residues. V was shortened by 8 bases and J by 7 bases, with 15 bases between the two germline ends. The CDR3 region is CSRLDSGEQYF. In DNA form, the CDR3 reads TGCAGCCGACTGGACAGCGGTGAGCAGTACTTC.

The chain uses TRBV24-1 and TRBJ2-5; 11 bases are shared with TRBD2. Germline V lookup: CDR1 KGHDR, CDR2 SFDVKD. CDR3 length: 13 amino acids. Losses at the gene ends were 10 bases for V and 3 bases for J; bases not matched to a gene: 3. The CDR3 DNA sequence: TGTGCCACGCGACTAGCGGGGAAAGAGACCCAGTACTTC. This codes for CATRLAGKETQYF.

Concerning this clonotype: At one end the junction does not follow the germline gene, possibly because of a read error. The rearrangement uses TRBV7-2 and TRBJ2-5; the match to TRBD2 covers 9 bases. Germline V gene data show CDR1 as SGHTA and CDR2 as FQGNSA. The CDR3 has 15 amino acids. For the CDR3, the DNA is TGTGCCAGCAGCTTACTAGCGGGAAACCCGGAGACCCGGTACTTC. Protein sequence: CASSLLAGNPETRYF.

This chain uses TRBV21-1 with TRBJ2-2. TRBV21-1 has pseudogene status. The CDR3 covers 15 residues. CDR3 nucleotide sequence: TGTGCCAGCAGCAAGTGCAAAGATAACACCGGGGAGCTGTTTTTT. Residues: CASSKCKDNTGELFF.

A few counts support this clonotype. The rearrangement links TRBV27 to TRBJ2-5, with TRBD2 matching 9 bases. The better agreement between TRBJ2-7 and the DNA end casts doubt on the J call. Germline V gene lookup returns CDR1 MNHEY and CDR2 SMNVEV (reference sequence). The CDR3 has 15 amino acids. The CDR3 DNA reads TGTGCCAGCCCAAAAGGGTTGCGGGAGGGCCACGAGCAGTACTTC. Residues: CASPKGLREGHEQYF.

The rearrangement joins TRBV20-1 to TRBJ1-5; 10 nucleotides line up with TRBD1. This CDR3 is built from 15 residues. Germline-derived CDR1 and CDR2 are DFQATT and SNEGSKA (reference sequence). The V and J ends lost 4 bases and 5 bases, in that order; junction bases with no gene match: 8. This chain's CDR3 is CSAKETGGADQPQHF. CDR3 DNA: TGCAGTGCTAAAGAGACAGGGGGCGCGGATCAGCCCCAGCATTTT.

This clonotype came up a few times. The chain couples TRBV6-4 to TRBJ1-1; D not resolved. The germline gives CDR1 MRHNA, CDR2 SNTAGT. V lost 5 bases, J lost 2 bases, and 9 bases lay in between. The CDR3 runs 13 residues. The CDR3, as DNA: TGTGCCAGCAGTTCTCAACAAAACACTGAAGCTTTCTTT. It specifies CASSSQQNTEAFF.

J is TRBJ2-2 and V is TRBV4-2; no clear D gene. Germline CDR1 is LGHNA and CDR2 is YNFKEQ. The CDR3 extends over 12 amino acids. Trimming cost V 1 base and J 6 bases, with 3 bases left between them. In DNA, the CDR3 is TGTGCCAGCAGCCAAGTGTCCGGGGAGCTGTTTTTT. It is translated as CASSQVSGELFF.

A remark on this clonotype: This may stem from a read error, because a much larger clone lies one nucleotide away. The chain joins TRBV12-3 or TRBV12-4 to TRBJ2-1; D may be TRBD2 (7 bases). The CDR3 runs 18 residues. Trimming cost V 6 bases and J 3 bases, with 24 bases left between them. CDR3 DNA sequence: TGTGCCAGCAGATACCGGGACGGGGGGCTCGGGGTCTACAATGAGCAGTTCTTC. Amino acid sequence: CASRYRDGGLGVYNEQFF.

This chain joins TRBV27 and TRBJ2-2; the D is unclear. Trimming took 4 bases from V and 1 from J, leaving 7 bases between them. Germline V gene sequence: CDR1 MNHEY, CDR2 SMNVEV (reference sequence). The CDR3 has 14 residues. DNA for the CDR3: TGTGCCAGCAGTTCAGGTTGGAACACCGGGGAGCTGTTTTTT. Residues: CASSSGWNTGELFF.

The chain combines TRBV5-1 with TRBJ2-7; no reliable D call. Germline CDR1 and CDR2: SGHRS and YFSETQ. V lost 0 bases and J lost 3, with 10 bases in between. The CDR3 loop spans 14 amino acids. The CDR3 sequence: CASSLDTEFYEQYF. The CDR3 DNA follows: TGCGCCAGCAGCTTGGACACGGAATTCTACGAGCAGTACTTC.

The V and J genes are TRBV19 and TRBJ2-7; D possibly corresponds to TRBD2 (5 bases). V was cut by 0 bases and J by 2 bases, with 8 bases left in between. This CDR3 contains 14 residues. Germline CDR1 is LNHDA and CDR2 is SQIVND (reference sequence). Written as DNA, the CDR3 is TGTGCCAGTAGTATAGAACGGAGGACCTACGAGCAGTACTTC. It is translated as CASSIERRTYEQYF. Supplemented by reference TRBV19 and TRBJ2-7, the full variable domain reads DGGITQSPKYLFRKEGQNVTLSCEQNLNHDAMYWYRQDPGQGLRLIYYSQIVNDFQKGDIAEGYSVSREKKESFPLTVTSAQKNPTAFYLCASSIERRTYEQYFGPGTRLTVT.

The chain couples TRBV25-1 to TRBJ2-1, with 11 nucleotides matching TRBD2. V gave up 3 bases and J gave up 6 bases; unmatched junction bases: 4. The CDR3 contains 15 residues. Germline-derived CDR1 and CDR2 are MGHDK and SYGVNS. The CDR3 nucleotides are TGTGCCAGCAGTGAGGGTCTAGCGGGGGGCAATGAGCAGTTCTTC. It yields the protein CASSEGLAGGNEQFF. The variable domain in full, with the rest retrieved from reference TRBV25-1 and TRBJ2-1, is EADIYQTPRYLVIGTGKKITLECSQTMGHDKMYWYQQDPGMELHLIHYSYGVNSTEKGDLSSESTVSRIRTEHFPLTLESARPSHTSQYLCASSEGLAGGNEQFFGPGTRLTVL.

The CDR3 DNA reads TGCAGTGCTAGAGGGCAGTACCAAGAGACCCAGTACTTC. It is translated as CSARGQYQETQYF. The V gene is TRBV20-1, the J gene TRBJ2-5, with D hard to call. V lost 1 base and J lost 0, with 6 bases in between. This CDR3 region has 13 residues. Germline loops: CDR1 DFQATT, CDR2 SNEGSKA (reference sequence).

This clonotype was picked up a small number of times. The genes are TRBV20-1 and TRBJ2-5, with D possibly matching TRBD2 (6 bases). CDR3 length: 14 residues. The V end lost 0 bases, the J end lost 2 bases, and 10 bases lay between the germline ends. The germline CDR1 and CDR2 sequences are DFQATT and SNEGSKA (reference sequence). The CDR3 is CSARDAGKQETQYF. The CDR3 DNA is TGCAGTGCTAGAGATGCGGGGAAGCAAGAGACCCAGTACTTC.

This clonotype was counted ten times or more. The genes are TRBV5-1 and TRBJ2-3; D possibly corresponds to TRBD2 (6 bases). The CDR3 extends over 16 amino acids. The germline V gene encodes CDR1 SGHRS and CDR2 YFSETQ. The germline V and J ends were trimmed by 0 bases and 1 base, with 12 bases remaining between them. CDR3 region: CASSLDGGVGTDTQYF. CDR3 DNA: TGCGCCAGCAGCTTGGATGGAGGGGTTGGCACAGATACGCAGTATTTT.

The chain employs TRBV10-3 and TRBJ2-1; D call uncertain. The CDR3 runs 11 residues. Per the germline V gene, CDR1 is ENHRY and CDR2 is SYGVKD. V shed 6 bases and J shed 7 bases, with 7 bases lying between them. The CDR3 loop is CAISPLNEQFF. The CDR3 coding sequence is TGTGCCATCAGCCCCCTAAATGAGCAGTTCTTC.

The chain employs TRBV13 and TRBJ2-2; D is possibly TRBD1 or TRBD2 (6 bases each). V lost 5 bases and J 1 base, leaving 14 bases between the germline ends. Germline CDR1 is PRHDT and CDR2 is FYEKMQ (reference sequence). The CDR3 length is 16 residues. CDR3 sequence: CASSANRDWNTGELFF. The CDR3 bases are TGTGCCAGCAGCGCGAACAGGGACTGGAACACCGGGGAGCTGTTTTTT. Together with reference TRBV13 and TRBJ2-2, the CDR3 gives the full variable domain: AAGVIQSPRHLIKEKRETATLKCYPIPRHDTVYWYQQGPGQDPQFLISFYEKMQSDKGSIPDRFSAQQFSDYHSELNMSSLELGDSALYFCASSANRDWNTGELFFGEGSRLTVL.

V is TRBV20-1 and J is TRBJ2-3; 9 bases align to TRBD1. The V and J ends lost 3 bases and 4 bases, in that order; junction bases with no gene match: 8. Germline V gene data show CDR1 as DFQATT and CDR2 as SNEGSKA (reference sequence). The CDR3 has 15 residues. DNA of the CDR3: TGCAGTGCTAGTGGGATGGGACAGGGAGCAGATACGCAGTATTTT. Protein product: CSASGMGQGADTQYF.

The rearrangement joins TRBV9 to TRBJ1-1, with TRBD1 as a possible D gene (5 bases). Between the trimmed V and J ends, which lost 4 bases and 0 bases, there was a span of 13 bases. There are 15 residues in the CDR3. The germline gives CDR1 SGDLS, CDR2 YYNGEE. The CDR3 sequence: CASSRPTALNTEAFF. CDR3 nucleotide sequence: TGTGCCAGCAGCAGACCGACAGCTTTGAACACTGAAGCTTTCTTT.

A note on this clonotype: Just one base apart from a much larger clone, this may be a read error. V gene TRBV29-1 combines with J gene TRBJ2-7; the D gene is possibly TRBD2 (6 bases). The CDR3 is 17 amino acids. Deletions cut 8 bases from V and 1 base from J, with 27 bases between. CDR1 and CDR2 from the germline V gene are SQVTM and ANQGSEA. The CDR3 sequence is CSIWGRNGRSGSYEQYF. The CDR3 coding sequence is TGCAGCATTTGGGGACGCAACGGACGTAGCGGATCCTACGAGCAGTACTTC.